The subject of this entry is one T cell receptor beta chain. The antigen remains undetermined. TCRdb recomputed calls from the 5' RACE reads with MiXCR, one row per CDR3 protein. The data show 220,000 or so distinct CDR3 sequences, about 7.3% seen once. This sample is part of a study of identical twins. Study conclusions and caveats: Out-of-frame alpha sequences common to twins exhibited an excess of low generation probability. Insertions ran lower in abundant cord blood beta clonotypes, though not in memory repertoires. Cross-sectional statistics, not tracking of the same donors, supported the conclusions.

Germline V gives CDR1 SGHRS, CDR2 YFSETQ. J lost 7 bases, V lost 0 bases, and 13 bases had no gene match. CDR3 size: 18 residues. These data were also reused for a study on yellow fever vaccine responses in identical twins.

The rearrangement uses TRBV5-1 and TRBJ2-2, with TRBD2 matching over 9 bases. This sequence was found in a woman aged 18 to 35 in good health. Sample: memory (CD45RO+) T cells sorted from blood. CDR3 in amino acids: CASSLGTSAREIGGELFF. The DNA of the CDR3 is TGCGCCAGCAGCTTGGGGACTAGCGCCCGGGAGATCGGCGGGGAGCTGTTTTTT.